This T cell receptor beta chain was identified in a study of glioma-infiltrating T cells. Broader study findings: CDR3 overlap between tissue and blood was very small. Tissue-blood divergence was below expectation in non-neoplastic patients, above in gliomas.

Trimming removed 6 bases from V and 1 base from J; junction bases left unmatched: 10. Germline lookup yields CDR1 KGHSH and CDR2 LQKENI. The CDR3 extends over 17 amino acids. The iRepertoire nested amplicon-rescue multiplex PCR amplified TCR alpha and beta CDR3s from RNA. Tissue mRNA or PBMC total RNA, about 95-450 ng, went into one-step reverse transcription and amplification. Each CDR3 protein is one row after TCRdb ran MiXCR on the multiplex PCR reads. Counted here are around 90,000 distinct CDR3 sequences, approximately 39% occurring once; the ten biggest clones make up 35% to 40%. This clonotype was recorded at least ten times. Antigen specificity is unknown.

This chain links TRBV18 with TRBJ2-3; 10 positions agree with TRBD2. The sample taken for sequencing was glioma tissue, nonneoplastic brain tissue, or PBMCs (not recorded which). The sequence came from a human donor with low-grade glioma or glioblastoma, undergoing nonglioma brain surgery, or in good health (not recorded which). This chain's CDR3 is CASSRKLAGRGTDTQYF. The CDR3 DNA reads TGTGCCAGCTCTCGTAAACTAGCGGGAAGGGGCACAGATACGCAGTATTTT.